The rows below give T cell receptor beta chains drawn from one sample of a study of blood T cell repertoires in COVID-19. Sequencing was performed with immunoSEQ multiplex PCR; in TCRdb, only in-frame clones are kept and a portion is missing. Here the sample spans approximately 360,000 clones, around 83% being singletons. Sequencing used PBMCs or T cells enriched from blood (not recorded which). All receptors derive from a woman between 45 and 65 years old who had recovered from COVID-19. The CDR3 runs from the conserved cysteine through the conserved F or W. D genes are given only for firm matches. Only part of the rows carry a size: once, few, many, or a class if the clone is expanded.

V	size	J	D	CDR3	DNA
TRBV7-9	.	TRBJ2-2	.	CASSLKADNSGELFF	TGTGCCAGCAGCTTAAAGGCGGATAATTCCGGGGAGCTGTTTTTT
TRBV2	.	TRBJ2-7	TRBD2	CASSEGLAGGPGNEQYF	TGTGCCAGCAGTGAAGGGCTAGCGGGAGGGCCGGGGAACGAGCAGTACTTC
TRBV5-6	.	TRBJ2-3	TRBD2	CASSPTSGRGADTQYF	TGTGCCAGCAGCCCGACTAGCGGGAGAGGGGCAGATACGCAGTATTTT
TRBV4-1	.	TRBJ1-4	.	CASSQDRLLNEKLFF	TGCGCCAGCAGCCAAGATAGACTGCTTAATGAAAAACTGTTTTTT
TRBV2	.	TRBJ2-7	.	CASSGLEQYF	TGTGCCAGCAGTGGACTCGAGCAGTACTTC
TRBV2	.	TRBJ2-4	TRBD1	CASGTDKNIQYF	TGTGCCAGCGGGACAGATAAAAACATTCAGTACTTC
TRBV18	.	TRBJ1-3	TRBD1	CASSADNRGTGNTIYF	TGTGCCAGCTCAGCGGACAACAGGGGTACTGGAAACACCATATATTTT
TRBV6-5	.	TRBJ1-2	TRBD1	CASSRGQGGNGYTF	TGTGCCAGCAGTCGGGGACAGGGCGGTAATGGCTACACCTTC
TRBV6-5	.	TRBJ1-6	.	CASTRKGGEPLHF	TGTGCCAGCACCCGCAAGGGGGGGGAGCCCCTCCACTTT
TRBV6-5	.	TRBJ2-3	.	CASSRHLRTDTQYF	TGTGCCAGCAGTCGACATCTCCGCACAGATACGCAGTATTTT
TRBV7-3	.	TRBJ2-1	TRBD2	CASSRLAGLYNEQFF	TGTGCCAGCAGCAGACTAGCGGGTTTATACAATGAGCAGTTCTTC
TRBV3-1/TRBV3-2	.	TRBJ2-7	TRBD2	CASSPGGTSGGYEQYF	TGTGCCAGCAGCCCAGGAGGGACTAGCGGAGGCTACGAGCAGTACTTC
TRBV7-2	once	TRBJ2-3	.	CASSPSRGDVTDTQYF	TGTGCCAGCAGCCCCAGCAGGGGAGACGTCACAGATACGCAGTATTTT
TRBV29-1	.	TRBJ1-2	.	CSVDVQPNYGYTF	TGCAGCGTTGACGTACAACCTAACTATGGCTACACCTTC
TRBV13	.	TRBJ2-5	.	CASNREPDETQYF	TGTGCCAGCAACAGGGAGCCCGATGAGACCCAGTACTTC
TRBV27	few	TRBJ2-7	.	CASSSPGESYEQYF	TGTGCCAGCAGTTCCCCGGGAGAAAGTTACGAGCAGTACTTC
TRBV3-1/TRBV3-2	once	TRBJ2-3	TRBD2	CASKGTSGGPTDTQYF	TGTGCCAGCAAGGGGACTAGCGGGGGCCCCACAGATACGCAGTATTTT
TRBV5-1	.	TRBJ1-3	TRBD1	CASSSTGGSGDTIYF	TGCGCCAGCAGCTCTACAGGGGGCTCTGGAGACACCATATATTTT
TRBV5-6	.	TRBJ1-5	.	CASSSRHGWGGSSNQPQHF	TGTGCCAGCAGCTCGAGACACGGGTGGGGGGGTTCGAGCAATCAGCCCCAGCATTTT
TRBV2	.	TRBJ1-1	TRBD1	CASSGGQGWDTEAFF	TGTGCCAGCAGTGGGGGACAGGGCTGGGACACTGAAGCTTTCTTT
TRBV5-1	.	TRBJ1-5	.	CASSLGGPSNQPQHF	TGCGCCAGCAGCTTGGGGGGCCCTAGCAATCAGCCCCAGCATTTT
TRBV6-1	few	TRBJ2-7	TRBD2	CASSEEASGRAYEQYF	TGTGCCAGCAGTGAAGAGGCTAGCGGGAGGGCCTACGAGCAGTACTTC
TRBV7-8	few	TRBJ1-2	.	CASSPDTGATYGYTF	TGTGCCAGCAGCCCCGATACAGGAGCCACCTATGGCTACACCTTC
TRBV19	.	TRBJ1-5	TRBD1	CASRGQGASQPQHF	TGTGCCAGTAGGGGACAGGGGGCTTCTCAGCCCCAGCATTTT
TRBV10-3	.	TRBJ1-5	.	CAISDRDNSNQPQHF	TGTGCCATCAGTGACCGCGATAATAGCAATCAGCCCCAGCATTTT
TRBV30	few	TRBJ1-2	.	CAWSTDSPYGYTF	TGTGCCTGGAGTACAGACAGTCCTTATGGCTACACCTTC
TRBV9	few	TRBJ1-3	.	CASSSGGAGNTIYF	TGTGCCAGCAGCTCGGGGGGGGCTGGAAACACCATATATTTT
TRBV5-4	few	TRBJ2-2	TRBD1	CASSQDRGSGGELFF	TGTGCCAGCAGCCAAGACAGGGGGTCGGGCGGGGAGCTGTTTTTT
TRBV15	once	TRBJ1-6	.	CATSRERAAGSPLHF	TGTGCCACCAGCAGGGAGAGGGCCGCCGGCTCACCCCTCCACTTT
TRBV6-5	.	TRBJ1-2	TRBD1	CASSPAWTGNYGYTF	TGTGCCAGCAGCCCAGCTTGGACAGGGAACTATGGCTACACCTTC
TRBV13	.	TRBJ1-2	TRBD1	CASSEGSGTGAVRGYTF	TGTGCCAGCAGCGAAGGCTCCGGGACAGGGGCTGTTCGGGGCTACACCTTC